This T cell receptor beta chain was profiled in a study of blood T cell repertoires in COVID-19 (dated by TCRdb to the early 2020s). Describing the broader study: The collaborator samples originated in the United States, Italy and Spain and spanned the acute and convalescent phases of COVID-19. The prospective study material was composed of cDNA or gDNA derived from T cells, B-cell-depleted T cells, or PBMCs. The dataset comprised deeply sampled blood TCRbeta repertoires from subjects exposed to, actively infected with, or recovered from COVID-19. The repertoires were made available in a free public database intended to serve as a resource for research on the immune response to SARS-CoV-2. The samples were drawn from the first 160 participants of the ongoing ImmuneRACE study and from 1,254 subjects provided by 6 global collaborators. The sample metadata nearly always contained a de-identified subject ID, COVID-19 status, age in years and sex. HLA class I and class II types, where available, came from metadata supplied by the sample provider rather than from assay-based typing.

At one collaborating source in Seattle, patients were enrolled during active infection and were followed longitudinally through the course of disease. Collaborating institutions collected whole blood in K2EDTA tubes following their own protocols. For TCRbeta analysis, collaborators shipped samples as frozen whole blood, isolated PBMCs, or DNA extracted from either of those sample types. To note about this clone: The clone's antigen remains unknown. The input lacks base qualities; no much larger clone sits a single base away.

Findings and caveats that apply to the study as a whole: Clinical and demographic metadata were provided uncurated, with the amount varying by source and participant.

TCRbeta CDR3 regions were amplified from genomic DNA using the immunoSEQ Assay, a bias-controlled multiplex PCR. The study's processing was this. The number of nucleated cells in each sample was estimated from the amplification of reference gene primers within the assay. To quantify the absolute abundance of each unique TCRbeta CDR3 rearrangement, sequence reads were collapsed and filtered. For each sample, productive Simpson clonality was calculated as the square root of Simpson's diversity index over productive rearrangements. The table comes from immuneACCESS by way of TCRdb, which keeps in-frame sequences with V and J called. Part of the clones is missing from these tables; in studies checked, under half for an unresolved V gene and the rest for unknown reasons. V, J and clone size were drawn from that table, and D and trimming were deduced from the DNA. The table for this sample lists approximately 40,000 clones; roughly 85% of them were counted only once. The ten largest make up roughly 5% of the sample.

This receptor was obtained from a man in his sixties with COVID-19, enrolled during active disease. The sequenced material came from peripheral blood.

The CDR3 in this case is CASSQGLLGGSGSKNIQYF. The nucleotide sequence reads as follows: TGTGCCAGCAGCCAAGGTTTACTCGGGGGGAGCGGGTCCAAAAACATTCAGTACTTC. The sequence is built from TRBV3-1 (or the pseudogene TRBV3-2) and TRBJ2-4, with TRBD2 matching 7 junction bases. As encoded in the germline V gene (reference sequence), CDR1 is LGHDT while CDR2 is YNNKEL. Germline trimming: 1 base from V, 2 bases from J; junction bases outside gene matches: 14. The CDR3 has 19 amino acids, counting the end cysteine and phenylalanine. CDR3 DNA only is kept here, 57 bases in frame from base 1.